A selection of T cell receptor beta chains follows, all from one sample in a study of T-cell reconstitution after alpha-beta-depleted transplantation in children. MiXCR, run by TCRdb on the PCR reads, gives a single entry per CDR3 protein. The sample records about 280,000 distinct CDR3 sequences, 11% being singletons. The sample consisted of peripheral blood, taken 180 days after TCRalphabeta/CD19-depleted stem cell transplant. These receptors originate from a male patient aged 2-9 years who had a stem cell transplant for chronic granulomatous disease, so the T cells may come from the graft donor. Both conserved end residues are part of each CDR3. A D gene is named only where the DNA matches it firmly. Clone size is stated in some rows and not others, as once, few, many or a class when expanded.

clone_size: many
v_call: TRBV20-1
d_call: .
j_call: TRBJ2-3
cdr3_aa: CSAKNPPGDTQYF
cdr3_nt: TGCAGTGCTAAGAACCCCCCGGGGGATACGCAGTATTTT

clone_size: many
v_call: TRBV10-3
d_call: .
j_call: TRBJ2-3
cdr3_aa: CAISEGSWYADTQYF
cdr3_nt: TGTGCCATCAGTGAAGGGTCTTGGTACGCAGATACGCAGTATTTT

clone_size: .
v_call: TRBV6-1
d_call: TRBD1
j_call: TRBJ2-7
cdr3_aa: CASSTRQGTTYEQYF
cdr3_nt: TGTGCCAGCAGCACACGACAGGGGACGACCTACGAGCAGTACTTC

clone_size: many
v_call: TRBV7-2
d_call: .
j_call: TRBJ2-7
cdr3_aa: CASSLGQGPSYEQYF
cdr3_nt: TGTGCCAGCAGCTTAGGTCAGGGTCCCTCCTACGAGCAGTACTTC

clone_size: many
v_call: TRBV7-9
d_call: TRBD2
j_call: TRBJ2-2
cdr3_aa: CASRRGSLTGELFF
cdr3_nt: TGTGCCAGCAGGCGGGGGTCTCTTACCGGGGAGCTGTTTTTT

clone_size: many
v_call: TRBV10-3
d_call: TRBD1
j_call: TRBJ2-1
cdr3_aa: CAISGTGAPLYNEQFF
cdr3_nt: TGTGCCATCAGTGGGACAGGGGCCCCGCTCTACAATGAGCAGTTCTTC

clone_size: many
v_call: TRBV28
d_call: .
j_call: TRBJ2-7
cdr3_aa: CATRVLALDEQYF
cdr3_nt: TGTGCCACCCGGGTGCTCGCTCTAGACGAGCAGTACTTC

clone_size: few
v_call: TRBV27
d_call: .
j_call: TRBJ2-5
cdr3_aa: CASKIRQGSGTQYF
cdr3_nt: TGTGCCAGCAAAATTCGTCAGGGGTCGGGGACCCAGTACTTC

clone_size: .
v_call: TRBV2
d_call: TRBD2
j_call: TRBJ2-5
cdr3_aa: CASRLRLAGGETQYF
cdr3_nt: TGTGCCAGCAGATTGCGGTTAGCGGGAGGGGAGACCCAGTACTTC

clone_size: .
v_call: TRBV23-1
d_call: .
j_call: TRBJ2-1
cdr3_aa: CASSQSGEWPNEQFF
cdr3_nt: TGCGCCAGCAGTCAATCAGGGGAATGGCCCAATGAGCAGTTCTTC

clone_size: .
v_call: TRBV19
d_call: TRBD1
j_call: TRBJ2-1
cdr3_aa: CASSWTGIDEQFF
cdr3_nt: TGTGCCAGTAGTTGGACAGGGATCGATGAGCAGTTCTTC

clone_size: few
v_call: TRBV20-1
d_call: .
j_call: TRBJ2-3
cdr3_aa: CCARRPHLAGPTDTQYF
cdr3_nt: TGCTGTGCTAGGCGGCCGCATCTTGCGGGTCCCACAGATACGCAGTATTTT

clone_size: many
v_call: TRBV28
d_call: .
j_call: TRBJ2-3
cdr3_aa: CASQGRTDTQYF
cdr3_nt: TGTGCCAGCCAGGGTCGCACAGATACGCAGTATTTT

clone_size: .
v_call: TRBV5-3
d_call: .
j_call: TRBJ2-2
cdr3_aa: CARASGELTGELFF
cdr3_nt: TGTGCCAGGGCCTCCGGGGAGCTCACCGGGGAGCTGTTTTTT

clone_size: many
v_call: TRBV4-3
d_call: .
j_call: TRBJ1-5
cdr3_aa: CASSQETGAYNQPQHF
cdr3_nt: TGCGCCAGCAGCCAAGAGACCGGGGCCTACAATCAGCCCCAGCATTTT

clone_size: many
v_call: TRBV6-1
d_call: .
j_call: TRBJ2-1
cdr3_aa: CASSGQGRFSEQFF
cdr3_nt: TGTGCCAGCAGTGGGCAGGGGAGATTTAGTGAGCAGTTCTTC

clone_size: many
v_call: TRBV3-1
d_call: TRBD1
j_call: TRBJ2-5
cdr3_aa: CASSFPGTGWETQYF
cdr3_nt: TGTGCCAGCAGCTTCCCCGGGACAGGGTGGGAGACCCAGTACTTC

clone_size: many
v_call: TRBV4-3
d_call: .
j_call: TRBJ1-2
cdr3_aa: CASSQEGSSLSGYTF
cdr3_nt: TGCGCCAGCAGCCAAGAAGGGAGTTCCCTAAGCGGCTACACCTTC

clone_size: few
v_call: TRBV3-1
d_call: .
j_call: TRBJ2-5
cdr3_aa: CASSHRIGRQNQETQYF
cdr3_nt: TGTGCCAGCAGCCATCGGATTGGACGGCAAAACCAAGAGACCCAGTACTTC

clone_size: .
v_call: TRBV11-1
d_call: TRBD1
j_call: TRBJ1-1
cdr3_aa: CASSLRGDRGTEAFF
cdr3_nt: TGTGCCAGCAGCCTGAGGGGGGACAGGGGCACTGAAGCTTTCTTT

clone_size: many
v_call: TRBV7-6
d_call: .
j_call: TRBJ2-5
cdr3_aa: CASSPLQGNLRETQYF
cdr3_nt: TGTGCCAGCAGCCCCCTCCAGGGAAACCTTAGGGAGACCCAGTACTTC

clone_size: many
v_call: TRBV7-3
d_call: .
j_call: TRBJ2-1
cdr3_aa: CASSSRSDREQFF
cdr3_nt: TGTGCCAGCAGCTCTAGATCAGACAGAGAGCAGTTCTTC

clone_size: many
v_call: TRBV28
d_call: TRBD2
j_call: TRBJ2-5
cdr3_aa: CASSFGLGREEGETQYF
cdr3_nt: TGTGCCAGCAGTTTCGGCTTGGGGCGGGAGGAAGGGGAGACCCAGTACTTC

clone_size: .
v_call: TRBV19
d_call: .
j_call: TRBJ1-2
cdr3_aa: CASRDRSPYGYTF
cdr3_nt: TGTGCCAGTAGGGATCGGAGCCCCTATGGCTACACCTTC

clone_size: many
v_call: TRBV20-1
d_call: .
j_call: TRBJ2-3
cdr3_aa: CSARHPRGRTHTDTQYF
cdr3_nt: TGCAGTGCTAGACACCCCAGGGGCCGCACACACACAGATACGCAGTATTTT

clone_size: many
v_call: TRBV6-2/TRBV6-3
d_call: .
j_call: TRBJ2-1
cdr3_aa: CASSYDQPNEQFF
cdr3_nt: TGTGCCAGCAGTTACGACCAACCCAATGAGCAGTTCTTC

clone_size: many
v_call: TRBV7-9
d_call: .
j_call: TRBJ2-4
cdr3_aa: CASSGVENIQYF
cdr3_nt: TGTGCCAGCAGCGGTGTGGAGAACATTCAGTACTTC

clone_size: many
v_call: TRBV10-3
d_call: .
j_call: TRBJ2-1
cdr3_aa: CAISEVGGSSYNEQFF
cdr3_nt: TGTGCCATCAGTGAAGTCGGTGGGAGCTCCTACAATGAGCAGTTCTTC

clone_size: many
v_call: TRBV6-6
d_call: .
j_call: TRBJ2-7
cdr3_aa: CASMRSANYEQYF
cdr3_nt: TGTGCCAGCATGCGGTCGGCCAACTACGAGCAGTACTTC

clone_size: few
v_call: TRBV5-4
d_call: TRBD2
j_call: TRBJ2-5
cdr3_aa: CASSLTPSGRGETQYF
cdr3_nt: TGTGCCAGCAGCTTGACCCCTAGCGGGAGGGGCGAGACCCAGTACTTC

clone_size: many
v_call: TRBV29-1
d_call: .
j_call: TRBJ2-3
cdr3_aa: CSVEGGQRAPSTDTQYF
cdr3_nt: TGCAGCGTTGAAGGGGGACAGCGGGCTCCTAGCACAGATACGCAGTATTTT

clone_size: many
v_call: TRBV4-1
d_call: TRBD1
j_call: TRBJ1-1
cdr3_aa: CASSQEGTVLLTEAFF
cdr3_nt: TGCGCCAGCAGCCAAGAGGGGACAGTTCTCCTTACTGAAGCTTTCTTT

clone_size: many
v_call: TRBV5-1
d_call: .
j_call: TRBJ2-4
cdr3_aa: CASSLDWAGLAKNIQYF
cdr3_nt: TGCGCCAGCAGCTTGGATTGGGCGGGTCTAGCCAAAAACATTCAGTACTTC

clone_size: .
v_call: TRBV5-4
d_call: .
j_call: TRBJ2-2
cdr3_aa: CASSPRGAGNTGELFF
cdr3_nt: TGTGCCAGCAGCCCGAGGGGGGCTGGGAACACCGGGGAGCTGTTTTTT

clone_size: few
v_call: TRBV19
d_call: .
j_call: TRBJ2-7
cdr3_aa: CASSLSTSSYEQYF
cdr3_nt: TGTGCCAGTAGCCTTAGCACGTCCTCCTACGAGCAGTACTTC

clone_size: many
v_call: TRBV15
d_call: .
j_call: TRBJ2-5
cdr3_aa: CATSTDGRETQYF
cdr3_nt: TGTGCCACCAGCACCGACGGCCGAGAGACCCAGTACTTC

clone_size: many
v_call: TRBV12-3/TRBV12-4
d_call: .
j_call: TRBJ2-1
cdr3_aa: CASSLWVEANNEQFF
cdr3_nt: TGTGCCAGCAGTTTATGGGTGGAGGCAAACAATGAGCAGTTCTTC

clone_size: many
v_call: TRBV10-3
d_call: .
j_call: TRBJ1-5
cdr3_aa: CAVSEGPGNQPQHF
cdr3_nt: TGTGCCGTGTCCGAAGGCCCAGGCAATCAGCCCCAGCATTTT

clone_size: many
v_call: TRBV6-5
d_call: TRBD2
j_call: TRBJ2-7
cdr3_aa: CASSLYGTSGRDSSYEQYF
cdr3_nt: TGTGCCAGCAGTTTGTATGGGACTAGCGGGAGGGACAGCTCCTACGAGCAGTACTTC

clone_size: .
v_call: TRBV5-4
d_call: .
j_call: TRBJ2-5
cdr3_aa: CASSPGGWNTKETQYF
cdr3_nt: TGTGCCAGCAGCCCCGGGGGTTGGAATACGAAAGAGACCCAGTACTTC

clone_size: many
v_call: TRBV29-1
d_call: TRBD1
j_call: TRBJ1-1
cdr3_aa: CSAAGGTSLNTEAFF
cdr3_nt: TGCAGCGCCGCAGGGGGGACCTCGCTGAACACTGAAGCTTTCTTT

clone_size: many
v_call: TRBV20-1
d_call: .
j_call: TRBJ1-1
cdr3_aa: CSARYLGSNTEAFF
cdr3_nt: TGCAGTGCTAGATATCTGGGTTCGAACACTGAAGCTTTCTTT

clone_size: many
v_call: TRBV2
d_call: .
j_call: TRBJ1-5
cdr3_aa: CASSELRTAYSNQPQHF
cdr3_nt: TGTGCCAGCAGTGAATTGCGGACAGCTTATAGCAATCAGCCCCAGCATTTT

clone_size: .
v_call: TRBV7-9
d_call: TRBD2
j_call: TRBJ2-1
cdr3_aa: CASSLTMSSGGFEQFF
cdr3_nt: TGTGCCAGCAGCTTGACGATGTCTAGCGGCGGATTCGAGCAGTTCTTC

clone_size: many
v_call: TRBV12-3/TRBV12-4
d_call: .
j_call: TRBJ2-3
cdr3_aa: CASSPPGGWGDTQYF
cdr3_nt: TGTGCCAGCAGTCCTCCGGGGGGCTGGGGAGATACGCAGTATTTT